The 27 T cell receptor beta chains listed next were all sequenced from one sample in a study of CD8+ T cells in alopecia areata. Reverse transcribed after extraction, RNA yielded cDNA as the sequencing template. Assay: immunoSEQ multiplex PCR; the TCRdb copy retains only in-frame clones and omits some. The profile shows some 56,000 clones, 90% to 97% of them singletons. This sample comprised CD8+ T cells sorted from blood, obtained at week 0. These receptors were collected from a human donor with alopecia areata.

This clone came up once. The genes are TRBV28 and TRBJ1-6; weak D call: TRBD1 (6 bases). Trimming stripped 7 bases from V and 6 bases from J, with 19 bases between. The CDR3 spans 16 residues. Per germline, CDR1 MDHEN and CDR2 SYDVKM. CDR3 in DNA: TGTGCCAGCAAATTAGACCGGGGGGCGATTAATTCACCCCTCCACTTT. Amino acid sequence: CASKLDRGAINSPLHF.

The CDR3: CASSQGAGPYNEQFF. DNA of the CDR3: TGCGCCAGCAGCCAAGGAGCGGGGCCCTACAATGAGCAGTTCTTC. J is TRBJ2-1 and V is TRBV4-3; 7 bases are a match to TRBD2. The CDR3 is 15 amino acids. The germline V gene encodes CDR1 LGHNA and CDR2 YSLEER. V was clipped by 1 base and J by 2 bases; unmatched bases: 2.

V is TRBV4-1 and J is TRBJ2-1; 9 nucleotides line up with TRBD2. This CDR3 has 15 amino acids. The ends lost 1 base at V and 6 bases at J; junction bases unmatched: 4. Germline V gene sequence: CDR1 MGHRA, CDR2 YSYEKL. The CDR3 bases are TGCGCCAGCAGCCAAGTTAGCGGGGGCTCCAATGAGCAGTTCTTC. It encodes CASSQVSGGSNEQFF.

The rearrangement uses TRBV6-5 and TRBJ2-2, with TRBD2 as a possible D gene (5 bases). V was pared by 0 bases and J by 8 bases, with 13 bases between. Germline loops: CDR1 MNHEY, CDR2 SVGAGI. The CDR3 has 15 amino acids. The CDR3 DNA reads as TGTGCCAGCAGTTACTCGATGTCGGGGTCAGGGGAGCTGTTTTTT. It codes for CASSYSMSGSGELFF.

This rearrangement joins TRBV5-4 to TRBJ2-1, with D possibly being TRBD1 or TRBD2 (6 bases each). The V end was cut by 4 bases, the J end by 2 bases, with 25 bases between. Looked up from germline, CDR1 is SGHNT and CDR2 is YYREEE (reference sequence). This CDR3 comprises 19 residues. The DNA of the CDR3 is TGTGCCAGCAGCCCGATCGGAGGGGGGACATACTTAACCTACAATGAGCAGTTCTTC. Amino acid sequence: CASSPIGGGTYLTYNEQFF.

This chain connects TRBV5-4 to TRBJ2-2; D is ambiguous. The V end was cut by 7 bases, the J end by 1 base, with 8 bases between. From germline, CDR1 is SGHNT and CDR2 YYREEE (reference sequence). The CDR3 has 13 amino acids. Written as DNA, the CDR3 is TGTGCCAGCGCACCAGGGAACACCGGGGAGCTGTTTTTT. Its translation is CASAPGNTGELFF.

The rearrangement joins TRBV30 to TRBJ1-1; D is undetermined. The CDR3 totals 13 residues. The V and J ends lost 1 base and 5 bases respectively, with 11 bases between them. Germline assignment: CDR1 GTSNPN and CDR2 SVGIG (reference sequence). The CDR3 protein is CAWSDYGRTEAFF. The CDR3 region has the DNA TGTGCCTGGAGTGACTACGGACGGACTGAAGCTTTCTTT.

CDR3 bases: TGTGCCAGCAGGGAGACAGGGGGGTACGAGCAGTACTTC. Translation gives CASRETGGYEQYF. The genes are TRBV2 and TRBJ2-7; TRBD1 matches 9 bases. CDR1 and CDR2 (germline): SNHLY, FYNNEI. This CDR3 is built from 13 residues. V dropped 6 bases and J dropped 4; count of bases not matched to a gene: 4.

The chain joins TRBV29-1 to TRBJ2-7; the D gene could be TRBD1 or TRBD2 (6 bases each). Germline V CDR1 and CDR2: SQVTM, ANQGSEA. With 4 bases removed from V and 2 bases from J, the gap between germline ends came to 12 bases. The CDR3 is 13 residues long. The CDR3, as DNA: TGCAGCGTTGCGAGGGGGGTGACCTACGAGCAGTACTTC. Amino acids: CSVARGVTYEQYF.

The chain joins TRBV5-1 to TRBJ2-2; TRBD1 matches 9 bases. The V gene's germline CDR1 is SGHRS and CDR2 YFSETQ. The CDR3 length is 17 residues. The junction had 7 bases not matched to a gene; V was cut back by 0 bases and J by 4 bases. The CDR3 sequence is CASSLAFTGGPTGELFF. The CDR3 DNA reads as TGCGCCAGCAGCTTGGCATTCACAGGGGGCCCCACCGGGGAGCTGTTTTTT.

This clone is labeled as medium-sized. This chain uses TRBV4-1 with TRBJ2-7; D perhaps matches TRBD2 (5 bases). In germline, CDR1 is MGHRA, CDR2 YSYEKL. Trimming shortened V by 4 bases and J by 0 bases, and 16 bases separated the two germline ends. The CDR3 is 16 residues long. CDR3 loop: CASSLDTASSSYEQYF. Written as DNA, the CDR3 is TGCGCCAGCAGCCTCGACACGGCTAGCAGCTCCTACGAGCAGTACTTC.

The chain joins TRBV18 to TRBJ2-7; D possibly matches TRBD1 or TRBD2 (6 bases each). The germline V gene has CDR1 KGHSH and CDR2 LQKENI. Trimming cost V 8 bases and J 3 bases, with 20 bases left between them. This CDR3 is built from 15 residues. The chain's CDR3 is CASQNGTGAFYEQYF. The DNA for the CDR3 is TGTGCCAGCCAGAACGGGACGGGGGCCTTCTACGAGCAGTACTTC.

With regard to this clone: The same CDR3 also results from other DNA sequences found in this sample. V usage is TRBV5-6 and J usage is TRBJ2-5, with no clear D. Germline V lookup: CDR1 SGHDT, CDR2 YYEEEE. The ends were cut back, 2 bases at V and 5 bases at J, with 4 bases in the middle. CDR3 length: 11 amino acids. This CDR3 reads CASSFGETQYF. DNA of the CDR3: TGTGCCAGCAGCTTTGGGGAGACCCAGTACTTC.

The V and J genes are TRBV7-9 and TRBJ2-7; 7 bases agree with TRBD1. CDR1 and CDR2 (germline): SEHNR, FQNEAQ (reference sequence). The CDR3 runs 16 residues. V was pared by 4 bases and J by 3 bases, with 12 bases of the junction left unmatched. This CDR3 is CASSSPSTGQIYEQYF. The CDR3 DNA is TGTGCCAGCAGCTCGCCCTCGACGGGACAGATCTACGAGCAGTACTTC. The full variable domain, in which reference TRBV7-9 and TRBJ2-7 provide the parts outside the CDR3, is DTGVSQNPRHKITKRGQNVTFRCDPISEHNRLYWYRQTLGQGPEFLTYFQNEAQLEKSRLLSDRFSAERPKGSFSTLEIQRTEQGDSAMYLCASSSPSTGQIYEQYFGPGTRLTVT.

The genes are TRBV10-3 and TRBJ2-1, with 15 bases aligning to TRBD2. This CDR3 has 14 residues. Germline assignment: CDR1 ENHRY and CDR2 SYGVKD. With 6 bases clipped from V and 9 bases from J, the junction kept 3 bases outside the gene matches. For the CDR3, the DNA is TGTGCCATCAGACCGGGACTAGCGGGGGGTGAGCAGTTCTTC. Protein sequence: CAIRPGLAGGEQFF.

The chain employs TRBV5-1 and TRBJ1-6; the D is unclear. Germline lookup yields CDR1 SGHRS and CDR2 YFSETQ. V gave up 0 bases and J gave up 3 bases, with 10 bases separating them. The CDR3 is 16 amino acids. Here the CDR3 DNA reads TGCGCCAGCAGCTTGGAACAGAGTATCTATAATTCACCCCTCCACTTT. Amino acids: CASSLEQSIYNSPLHF.

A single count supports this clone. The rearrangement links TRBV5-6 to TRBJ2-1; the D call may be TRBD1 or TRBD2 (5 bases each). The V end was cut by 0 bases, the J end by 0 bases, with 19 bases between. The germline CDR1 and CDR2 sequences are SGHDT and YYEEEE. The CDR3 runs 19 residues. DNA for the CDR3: TGTGCCAGCAGCTTGGCGAGTCGGGGCCCGGAGAGCTCCTACAATGAGCAGTTCTTC. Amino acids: CASSLASRGPESSYNEQFF.

CDR3 protein: CAWSRGQGYNEQFF. The CDR3 DNA reads TGTGCCTGGAGTAGGGGACAGGGCTACAATGAGCAGTTCTTC. The gene calls are TRBV30 and TRBJ2-1; 9 bases are shared with TRBD1. This CDR3 is 14 amino acids long. Germline V gene lookup returns CDR1 GTSNPN and CDR2 SVGIG (reference sequence). V was pared by 2 bases and J by 3 bases, with 2 bases of the junction left unmatched.

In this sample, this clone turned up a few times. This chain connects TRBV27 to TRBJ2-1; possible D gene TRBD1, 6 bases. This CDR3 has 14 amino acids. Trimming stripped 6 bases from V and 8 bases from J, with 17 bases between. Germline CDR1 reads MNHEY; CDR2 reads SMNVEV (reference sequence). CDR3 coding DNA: TGTGCCAGCAGGGCACAGGGCTCCGGCGATGAGCAGTTCTTC. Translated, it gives CASRAQGSGDEQFF.

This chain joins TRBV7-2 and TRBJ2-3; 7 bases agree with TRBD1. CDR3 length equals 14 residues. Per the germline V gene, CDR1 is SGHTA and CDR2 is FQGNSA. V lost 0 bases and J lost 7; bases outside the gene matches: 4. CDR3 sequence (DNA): TGTGCCAGCAGCTTAGCTCAGGGGGTTTATACGCAGTATTTT. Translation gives CASSLAQGVYTQYF.

In nucleotides, the CDR3 is TGCAGCGTTGAAGTTGGCGGGCCGACCAAAAACATTCAGTACTTC. Translation gives CSVEVGGPTKNIQYF. V and J are TRBV29-1 and TRBJ2-4, with a weak D call TRBD2 (5 bases). This CDR3 has 15 amino acids. Trimming removed 1 base at V and 2 bases at J, with 12 bases between. Germline CDR1 SQVTM, CDR2 ANQGSEA.

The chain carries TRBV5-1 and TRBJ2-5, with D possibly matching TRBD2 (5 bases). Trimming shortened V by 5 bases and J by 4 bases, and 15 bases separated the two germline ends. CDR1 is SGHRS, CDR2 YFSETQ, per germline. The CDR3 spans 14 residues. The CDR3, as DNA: TGCGCCAGCAGGGGAGACACCCCAGGAGAGACCCAGTACTTC. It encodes CASRGDTPGETQYF.

The DNA for the CDR3 is TGCGCCAGCAGCCCTGGGCAGGGCGAGCAGTACTTC. This codes for CASSPGQGEQYF. The rearrangement links TRBV4-1 to TRBJ2-7; TRBD1 might be the D (5 bases). Germline CDR1 is MGHRA and CDR2 is YSYEKL. CDR3 length: 12 amino acids. The germline V and J ends were trimmed by 4 bases and 6 bases, with 10 bases remaining between them.

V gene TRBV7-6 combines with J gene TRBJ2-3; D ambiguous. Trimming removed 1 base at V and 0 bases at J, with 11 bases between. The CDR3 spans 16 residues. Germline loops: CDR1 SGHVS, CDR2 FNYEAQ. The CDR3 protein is CASSLEGVGSTDTQYF. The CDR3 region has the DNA TGTGCCAGCAGCTTAGAAGGAGTGGGAAGCACAGATACGCAGTATTTT.

The CDR3 loop is CASSRTGITDTQYF. The CDR3, as DNA: TGCGCCAGCAGCCGGACAGGGATCACAGATACGCAGTATTTT. The rearrangement joins TRBV4-1 to TRBJ2-3; TRBD1 aligns across 8 bases. The CDR3 loop spans 14 amino acids. V lost 4 bases and J lost 2; bases outside the gene matches: 2. Germline loops: CDR1 MGHRA, CDR2 YSYEKL.

The CDR3 reads CASSLRLAGAHESTDTQYF. The DNA for the CDR3 is TGCGCCAGCAGCCTGAGACTAGCGGGGGCGCATGAGTCCACAGATACGCAGTATTTT. The V gene is TRBV4-1, the J gene TRBJ2-3, with 12 bases matching TRBD2. Trimming cost V 4 bases and J 2 bases; bases outside gene matches: 13. The CDR3 is made up of 19 amino acids. CDR1 is MGHRA and CDR2 is YSYEKL in the germline V gene.

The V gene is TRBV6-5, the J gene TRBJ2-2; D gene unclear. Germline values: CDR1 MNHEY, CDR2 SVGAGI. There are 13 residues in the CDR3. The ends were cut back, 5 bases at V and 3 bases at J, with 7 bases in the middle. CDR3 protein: CASSKSHTGELFF. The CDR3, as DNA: TGTGCCAGCAGTAAATCCCACACCGGGGAGCTGTTTTTT.